The 8 T cell receptor beta chains below all came from one sample that was sequenced in a study of PD-1 blockade in classical Hodgkin lymphoma. Relapse after autologous stem cell transplantation occurred in every patient, and brentuximab vedotin exposure varied. This table comes from immunoSEQ multiplex PCR, and its TCRdb copy is limited to in-frame clones, with some not included. The repertoire holds under 95,000 clones, with about nine tenths as singletons. The sample here was peripheral blood mononuclear cells (PBMCs), taken before the second cycle of nivolumab. These receptors were taken from a human donor with classical Hodgkin lymphoma.

V gene TRBV29-1 combines with J gene TRBJ2-7, with TRBD2 identical over 9 bases. Trimming removed 6 bases from V and 0 bases from J; junction bases left unmatched: 6. CDR3 size: 14 residues. Looked up from germline, CDR1 is SQVTM and CDR2 is ANQGSEA. CDR3 sequence reads: CSVFLAGFSYEQYF. The DNA for the CDR3 is TGCAGCGTCTTCCTAGCGGGGTTCTCCTACGAGCAGTACTTC.

This chain links TRBV6-1 with TRBJ1-1, with D uncertain. This CDR3 is 11 amino acids long. Trimming pared 6 bases from V and 1 base from J, leaving 3 bases between. The V gene's germline CDR1 is MNHNS and CDR2 SASEGT. The CDR3 sequence is CASSRNTEAFF. The CDR3 coding sequence is TGTGCCAGCAGCCGGAACACTGAAGCTTTCTTT.

The chain combines TRBV10-2 with TRBJ2-7, with 11 bases that match TRBD2. The V gene end was trimmed by 7 bases and the J gene end by 3 bases; junction bases not matched to a gene: 17. This CDR3 comprises 18 residues. Germline V gene sequence: CDR1 WSHSY, CDR2 SAAADI. CDR3: CASTDPLGTSGTLYEQYF. The CDR3 DNA is TGCGCCAGCACCGACCCCTTAGGGACTAGCGGTACCCTCTACGAGCAGTACTTC.

The rearrangement links TRBV19 to TRBJ2-3; 10 bases fit TRBD1. The CDR3 loop spans 16 amino acids. V dropped 6 bases and J dropped 4; count of bases not matched to a gene: 10. The germline gives CDR1 LNHDA, CDR2 SQIVND (reference sequence). The CDR3 DNA is TGTGCCAGTAGGGAATCCGGGACAGGGGAACCAGATACGCAGTATTTT. Its translation is CASRESGTGEPDTQYF.

The rearrangement joins TRBV7-8 to TRBJ1-5, with 9 positions matching TRBD1. The CDR3 runs 16 residues. In germline, CDR1 is SGHVS, CDR2 FQNEAQ. V shed 4 bases, J shed 2 bases, and the junction held 6 bases outside the gene matches. The CDR3 loop reads CASSSGTGTGNQPQHF. CDR3 coding DNA: TGTGCCAGCAGCTCGGGGACAGGGACGGGCAATCAGCCCCAGCATTTT.

The rearrangement links TRBV4-1 to TRBJ1-4, with a possible D match to TRBD1 (6 bases). Trimming took off 3 bases at V and 0 bases at J, with 26 bases between the two ends. Per the germline V gene, CDR1 is MGHRA and CDR2 is YSYEKL. The CDR3 is 21 amino acids. The CDR3 region is CASSHEPLTGGIFATNEKLFF. The CDR3 region has the DNA TGCGCCAGCAGCCATGAACCTCTGACAGGAGGCATATTTGCAACTAATGAAAAACTGTTTTTT.

This chain uses TRBV11-2 with TRBJ2-3; D is ambiguous. The germline CDR1 and CDR2 sequences are SGHAT and FQNNGV. The CDR3 is 16 amino acids. Trimming cost V 0 bases and J 4 bases, with 14 bases left between them. This chain's CDR3 is CASSLEQALWADTQYF. In nucleotides, the CDR3 is TGTGCCAGCAGCTTAGAGCAGGCGCTTTGGGCAGATACGCAGTATTTT. Looking up the rest from reference TRBV11-2 and TRBJ2-3 gives the full variable domain: EAGVAQSPRYKIIEKRQSVAFWCNPISGHATLYWYQQILGQGPKLLIQFQNNGVVDDSQLPKDRFSAERLKGVDSTLKIQPAKLEDSAVYLCASSLEQALWADTQYFGPGTRLTVL.

This chain joins TRBV19 and TRBJ1-4, with D possibly being TRBD1 (6 bases). This CDR3 has 16 amino acids. The germline V and J ends were trimmed by 5 bases and 3 bases, with 16 bases remaining between them. CDR1 and CDR2 (germline): LNHDA, SQIVND (reference sequence). This CDR3 reads CASSVPGGGSNEKLFF. The CDR3, as DNA: TGTGCCAGTAGTGTGCCCGGGGGCGGGTCTAATGAAAAACTGTTTTTT.